The entry that follows covers one T cell receptor beta chain sequence. This sample stems from a study of response to subunit inactivated influenza vaccine. Via MiXCR, TCRdb re-called the RT-PCR reads, giving one row per CDR3 protein. The sample has about 540,000 distinct CDR3 sequences; around a quarter are singletons. The germline gives CDR1 SGDLS, CDR2 YYNGEE. V lost 0 bases and J 2 bases, leaving 12 bases between the germline ends. The CDR3 sequence is 15 residues long. The sample was also linked to a second study, of T cells expressing NK-cell markers. As that study records: cDNA encoding TCR beta was synthesized via 5'RACE template switching incorporating UMIs.

This TCR came from a middle-aged man who received an inactivated influenza vaccine. Here the sequenced sample was CD4+ T cells sorted from PBMCs, taken roughly 12 days after vaccination. V usage is TRBV9 and J usage is TRBJ2-7; D remains ambiguous. In DNA form, the CDR3 reads TGTGCCAGCAGCGTAGGCCAAGCCTCTACCTACGAGCAGTACTTC. Amino acids: CASSVGQASTYEQYF.